These T cell receptor beta chains were read from a single sample in a study of vaccination and CD4 T cells after COVID-19. A single record per CDR3 protein comes from TCRdb applying MiXCR to the PCR reads. The sample consists of about 23,000 distinct CDR3 sequences, over 60% of them appearing once. The antigens these receptors bind are not known. The sample in question was CD4+ T cells from blood, cultured in vitro, obtained after SARS-CoV-2 vaccination. The source of these receptors is a human donor who received a COVID-19 vaccine. CDR3s include the opening cysteine and the closing phenylalanine or tryptophan. A D gene is named only where the DNA matches it firmly. Clone size appears in some rows only: once, few, many, or a class for an expanded clone.

.,TRBV7-2,.,TRBJ1-6,TGTGCCAGCAGCTCCAGGGCAACCTATAATTCACCCCTCCACTTT,CASSSRATYNSPLHF
.,TRBV5-1,.,TRBJ1-5,TGCGCCAGCAGGGAGGCGGCAGGTGAGAATCAGCCCCAGCATTTT,CASREAAGENQPQHF
.,TRBV5-4,once,TRBJ1-3,TGTGCCAGCAGCTTGGTGACTGGAAACACCATATATTTT,CASSLVTGNTIYF
.,TRBV19,.,TRBJ2-3,TGTGCCAGTAGTATATCGCCCGCGGGGGCCGCGGGCGGGGATACGCAGTATTTT,CASSISPAGAAGGDTQYF
.,TRBV7-9,.,TRBJ2-6,TGTGCCAGCAGCTTAGCGGGTGGGGGTTTAAGCGTCCTGACTTTC,CASSLAGGGLSVLTF
TRBD1,TRBV11-2,few,TRBJ1-1,TGTGCCAGCAGCTTAAGCGGACAGGGCTACTCCGTGAACACTGAAGCTTTCTTT,CASSLSGQGYSVNTEAFF
.,TRBV12-5,.,TRBJ1-2,TGTGCTAGTGTGGGGCAGAACTATGGCTACACCTTC,CASVGQNYGYTF
TRBD1,TRBV6-1,few,TRBJ1-2,TGTGCCAGCAGTGAAATCCAGGGGGCTTACTATGGCTACACCTTC,CASSEIQGAYYGYTF
TRBD2,TRBV10-3,few,TRBJ2-3,TGTGCCAGCGGGGGGGCGAGCGGCTCCACAGATACGCAGTATTTT,CASGGASGSTDTQYF
.,TRBV6-2/TRBV6-3,.,TRBJ1-2,TGTGCCAGCAGCTTAGCCCGTGGCTACACCTTC,CASSLARGYTF
.,TRBV11-3,.,TRBJ1-6,TGTGCCAGCAGCTTAGCCGGGGGAATAGGCTCACCCCTCCACTTT,CASSLAGGIGSPLHF
.,TRBV30,few,TRBJ1-6,TGTGCCTGGAGTTCGGGTTTCGGTTCACCCCTCCACTTT,CAWSSGFGSPLHF
.,TRBV24-1,few,TRBJ2-2,TGTGCCACCAGCCCATTGCCGGGACTCACGAACACCGGGGAGCTGTTTTTT,CATSPLPGLTNTGELFF
TRBD2,TRBV18,.,TRBJ2-7,TGTGCCAGCTCACCAGCTGCTAGCGGGGCCACCTACGAGCAGTACTTC,CASSPAASGATYEQYF
.,TRBV6-1,few,TRBJ1-2,TGTGCCAGCAGAACCCGGGCCCGCTATGGCTACACCTTC,CASRTRARYGYTF
.,TRBV6-1,.,TRBJ1-4,TGTGCCAGCAGTAGGACGGACACGCGGAATGAACGAAAACTGTTTTTT,CASSRTDTRNERKLFF
.,TRBV29-1,.,TRBJ1-1,TGCAGCGCTCCGGAGAGGAACACTGAAGCTTTCTTT,CSAPERNTEAFF
TRBD1,TRBV12-3/TRBV12-4,.,TRBJ2-7,TGTGCCAGCAGTTTAGCGGGACAGGGTTACGAGCAGTACTTC,CASSLAGQGYEQYF
.,TRBV6-1,few,TRBJ1-6,TGTGCCAGCAGGCTTAACCTAGAGAGCTCCTATAATTCACCCCTCCACTTT,CASRLNLESSYNSPLHF
TRBD2,TRBV6-5,.,TRBJ2-3,TGTGCCAGCAGTTACAGGACTAGCGGGGGTGTAGGAGATACGCAGTATTTT,CASSYRTSGGVGDTQYF
.,TRBV7-2,.,TRBJ2-5,TGTGCCAGCAGCTTAGCGCCCGCGGAGACCCAGTACTTC,CASSLAPAETQYF
.,TRBV15,few,TRBJ1-2,TGTGCCACCAGCACTGGAAAGAACTATGGCTACACCTTC,CATSTGKNYGYTF
TRBD2,TRBV5-1,.,TRBJ2-5,TGCGCCAGCAGCACCGCTCTAGCGGGCCAAGAGACCCAGTACTTC,CASSTALAGQETQYF
.,TRBV30,.,TRBJ1-2,TGTGCCTGGAGAACAGGGAGTTGGGGCTACACCTTC,CAWRTGSWGYTF